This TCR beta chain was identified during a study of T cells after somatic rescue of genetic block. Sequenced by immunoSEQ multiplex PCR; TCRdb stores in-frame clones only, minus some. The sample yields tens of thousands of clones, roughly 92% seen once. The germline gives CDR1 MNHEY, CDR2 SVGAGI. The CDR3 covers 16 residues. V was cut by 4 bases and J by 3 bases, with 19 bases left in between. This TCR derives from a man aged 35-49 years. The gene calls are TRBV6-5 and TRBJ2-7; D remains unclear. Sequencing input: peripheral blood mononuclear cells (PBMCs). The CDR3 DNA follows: TGTGCCAGCAGTTCCCCTGACCGACGGAATAACTACGAGCAGTACTTC. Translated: CASSSPDRRNNYEQYF.